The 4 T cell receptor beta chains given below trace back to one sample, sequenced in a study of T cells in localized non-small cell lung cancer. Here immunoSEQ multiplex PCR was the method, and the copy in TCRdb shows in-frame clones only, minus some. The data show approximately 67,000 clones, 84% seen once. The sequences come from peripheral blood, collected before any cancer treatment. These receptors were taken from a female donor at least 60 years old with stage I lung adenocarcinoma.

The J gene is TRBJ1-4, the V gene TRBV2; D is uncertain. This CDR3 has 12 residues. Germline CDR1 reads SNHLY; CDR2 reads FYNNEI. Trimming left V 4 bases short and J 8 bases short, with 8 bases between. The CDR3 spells CASSGGFEKLFF. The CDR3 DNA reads TGTGCCAGCAGTGGCGGCTTCGAAAAACTGTTTTTT.

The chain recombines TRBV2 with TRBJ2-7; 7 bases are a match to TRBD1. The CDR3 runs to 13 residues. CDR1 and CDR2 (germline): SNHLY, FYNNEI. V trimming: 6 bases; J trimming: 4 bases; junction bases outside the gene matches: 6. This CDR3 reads CASSRDRAYEQYF. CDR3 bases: TGTGCCAGCAGCCGGGACAGAGCTTACGAGCAGTACTTC.

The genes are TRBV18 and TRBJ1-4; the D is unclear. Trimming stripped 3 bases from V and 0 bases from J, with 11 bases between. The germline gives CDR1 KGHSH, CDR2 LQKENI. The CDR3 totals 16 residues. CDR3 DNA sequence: TGTGCCAGCTCACCCTCCTCGGTTTCAACTAATGAAAAACTGTTTTTT. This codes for CASSPSSVSTNEKLFF.

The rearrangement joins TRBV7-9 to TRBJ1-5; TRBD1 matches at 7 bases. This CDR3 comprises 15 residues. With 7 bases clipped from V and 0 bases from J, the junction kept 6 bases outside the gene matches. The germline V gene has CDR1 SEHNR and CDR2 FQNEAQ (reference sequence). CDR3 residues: CASTPTGPSNQPQHF. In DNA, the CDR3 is TGTGCCAGCACCCCGACAGGGCCTAGCAATCAGCCCCAGCATTTT.